What follows is one T cell receptor beta chain and its context. What it binds is not known. This entry is derived from a study of long-term antiretroviral therapy in people with HIV. Study-wide points: Blood specimens, gathered between about 2003 and 2017, were possibly obtained under older ART regimens. ART was followed by higher diversity that remained below transplant donor controls.

The CDR3 length is 15 residues. The V gene's germline CDR1 is SGHRS and CDR2 YFSETQ. The germline V and J ends were trimmed by 0 bases and 0 bases, with 9 bases remaining between them. Researchers report immunoSEQ v3.0 was run at survey level. The data were produced by immunoSEQ multiplex PCR, yet TCRdb's version contains in-frame clones alone and is incomplete. The sample comprises about 18,000 clones, around 92% of which are singletons, and roughly 9% rests with the top ten. The clonotype was recovered from a man between 45 and 60 years old with HIV. The V call is TRBV5-1, the J call TRBJ1-1; D remains ambiguous. The sample in question was unsorted PBMCs, obtained 3 years after starting antiretroviral therapy. The CDR3 is CASSLVAGMNTEAFF. The DNA for the CDR3 is TGCGCCAGCAGCTTGGTAGCCGGCATGAACACTGAAGCTTTCTTT.